This T cell receptor beta chain comes out of a study of vaccination and CD4 T cells after COVID-19. Regarding treatment: roughly 10-day PBMC culture with coronavirus spike peptide pools or control peptides (ViraFEST assay). During the years 2011-2018, before the COVID-19 pandemic, the unexposed donor's CD4+ T cells were collected. The Oncomine TCR Beta short-read assay sequenced DNA from cultured CD4+ T cells. TCRdb analysed the PCR reads with MiXCR anew, one entry per CDR3 protein. The sample lists some 1,400 distinct CDR3 sequences, 9% to 15% occurring once. Judged by abundance, this clonotype is medium-sized. Its cognate antigen is unknown. Regarding the study as a whole: A median 86.3% of convalescent patients' SARS-CoV-2-reactive clones emerged only after vaccination.

This clonotype was sampled from a human donor in good health. Sequencing was carried out using CD4+ T cells from blood, cultured in vitro.

The CDR3 sequence: CASKTSGGGGELFF. CDR3 DNA sequence: TGTGCCAGCAAGACTAGCGGGGGGGGCGGGGAGCTGTTTTTT. The chain has TRBV6-1 and TRBJ2-2; 14 bases line up with TRBD2. This CDR3 is 14 amino acids long. The J segment lost 7 bases and the V segment lost 7 bases, leaving 2 bases of the junction unmatched. Germline lookup yields CDR1 MNHNS and CDR2 SASEGT.